This TCR beta chain emerged from a study of blood T cell repertoires in COVID-19 (dated by TCRdb to the early 2020s). Describing the broader study: Samples covering the acute and convalescent phases of COVID-19 were provided by collaborators in the United States, Italy and Spain. The prospective study material was composed of cDNA or gDNA derived from T cells, B-cell-depleted T cells, or PBMCs. Subjects who had been exposed to COVID-19, were actively infected with it, or had recovered from it provided the deeply sampled blood TCRbeta repertoires that made up the dataset. A freely available public database, intended as a resource for researchers studying the immune response to SARS-CoV-2, is where the repertoires were released. Samples came from the ongoing ImmuneRACE study (first 160 participants) plus 1,254 subjects from 6 global collaborators. Nearly every sample came with metadata listing a de-identified subject ID, COVID-19 status, age in years and sex. HLA class I and class II types, where available, came from metadata supplied by the sample provider rather than from assay-based typing. The research as a whole found: The quantity of clinical and demographic metadata differed by source and by participant and was supplied without curation.

TCRbeta CDR3 regions were amplified from genomic DNA using the immunoSEQ Assay, a bias-controlled multiplex PCR. Under the source paper's analysis protocol: Within the assay, amplification of reference gene primers was used to estimate how many nucleated cells each sample contained. To quantify the absolute abundance of each unique TCRbeta CDR3 rearrangement, sequence reads were collapsed and filtered. For each sample, productive Simpson clonality was calculated as the square root of Simpson's diversity index across productive rearrangements. The source is immuneACCESS, and TCRdb retained only in-frame sequences with V and J called. Part of the clones is not carried over; for the studies checked, unresolved V genes explain less than half of this, and the remainder is unexplained. V, J and clone size were drawn from that table, and D and trimming were deduced from the DNA. The sample records about 320,000 clones, approximately 88% of which are singletons. Approximately 1.6% of the sample belongs to the ten largest clones.

One collaborating source in Seattle enrolled patients during active infection and followed them longitudinally through the course of disease. The collaborating institutions used their own protocols to collect whole blood in K2EDTA tubes. For TCRbeta analysis, collaborator samples were shipped as frozen whole blood, as isolated PBMCs, or as DNA extracted from either sample type. Taken from cysteine to phenylalanine, the CDR3 has 14 residues. The sequence is cut down to CDR3 DNA, 42 bases in frame from base 1. Unmatched junction bases come to 4, with V trimmed by 3 bases and J by 9 bases. CDR1 LGHNA and CDR2 YSLEER were looked up in the germline V gene. On this clone itself: What antigen it recognizes has not been identified. No base quality values were provided; no much bigger clone lies one nucleotide off.

The rearranged chain carries TRBV4-3 and TRBJ2-4, with 11 bases matching TRBD1. The TCR comes from a woman aged 25 to 45 with COVID-19, enrolled during active disease. The specimen sequenced was peripheral blood. The CDR3 region reads CASSQDRGLGIQYF. In nucleotides, the sequence is TGCGCCAGCAGCCAGGACAGGGGGCTCGGCATTCAGTACTTC.